What follows are 15 T cell receptor beta chains derived from one specimen sequenced in a study of T cells in Graves' hyperthyroidism and ophthalmopathy. TCR beta CDR3 regions were amplified from RNA transcripts. HTBI primers were used for first-round RT-PCR of the TCR CDR3. TCRdb re-derived calls from the multiplex PCR reads in MiXCR, one entry per CDR3 protein. In the table there are 500,000 or so distinct CDR3 sequences, 17% of which are singletons. The sequenced sample was blood. The receptors were gathered from a woman between 18 and 30 years old with Graves' ophthalmopathy.

The chain combines TRBV29-1 with TRBJ2-5; 9 nucleotides align to TRBD1. Germline CDR1 is SQVTM and CDR2 is ANQGSEA. V lost 1 base to trimming and J lost 3 bases; unmatched junction nucleotides: 9. The length of the CDR3 is 16 residues. The CDR3 loop is CSVEGPTGGSKETQYF. CDR3 coding DNA: TGCAGCGTTGAAGGGCCAACAGGGGGCAGTAAAGAGACCCAGTACTTC.

This rearrangement joins TRBV2 to TRBJ1-2; D perhaps matches TRBD1 (6 bases). Per the germline V gene, CDR1 is SNHLY and CDR2 is FYNNEI. CDR3 length equals 14 residues. V lost 1 base, J lost 2 bases, and 8 bases lay in between. CDR3 bases: TGTGCCAGCAGTGAAGGGGGGCGCAACTATGGCTACACCTTC. It specifies CASSEGGRNYGYTF.

This clonotype was seen a few times. The rearrangement joins TRBV6-5 to TRBJ2-2, with 7 nucleotides matching TRBD1. Germline V lookup: CDR1 MNHEY, CDR2 SVGAGI. Germline trimming cut 0 bases from V and 6 bases from J; bases unmatched to any gene: 1. This CDR3 is built from 14 residues. As DNA, the CDR3 is TGTGCCAGCAGTTACTCCAGGGGGTCCGGGGAGCTGTTTTTT. Translating gives CASSYSRGSGELFF.

Comment on this clonotype: One end of the junction is discordant with germline, which a read error may explain. This chain connects TRBV11-2 to TRBJ2-3; D call uncertain. There are 13 residues in the CDR3. CDR1 and CDR2 from the germline V gene are SGHAT and FQNNGV. CDR3 sequence: CAGSPSAGDTQYF. CDR3 in DNA: TGTGCCGGCAGCCCCTCGGCAGGAGATACGCAGTATTTT.

This clonotype was counted ten times or more. J is TRBJ2-7 and V is TRBV11-2, with D possibly being TRBD2 (6 bases). The CDR3 runs to 15 residues. Deletions cut 5 bases from V and 6 bases from J, with 20 bases between. CDR1 is SGHAT and CDR2 is FQNNGV in the germline V gene. The CDR3 reads CASSPWRDSASEQYF. DNA for the CDR3: TGTGCCAGCAGCCCCTGGCGGGACTCCGCCTCCGAGCAGTACTTC.

This clonotype was recorded many times. The rearrangement joins TRBV30 to TRBJ1-1, with a tentative D call TRBD1 (5 bases). The CDR3 sequence is 13 residues long. The ends were cut back, 1 base at V and 5 bases at J, with 11 bases in the middle. Germline V gives CDR1 GTSNPN, CDR2 SVGIG (reference sequence). The CDR3 sequence: CAWSGGGGTEAFF. Written as DNA, the CDR3 is TGTGCCTGGAGTGGGGGGGGGGGGACTGAAGCTTTCTTT.

At least ten counts were recorded for this clonotype. The rearrangement links TRBV7-3 to TRBJ2-1, with 13 bases aligning to TRBD2. The CDR3 covers 15 residues. Unmatched junction bases numbered 4, after V lost 3 bases and J lost 8 bases. CDR1 is SGHTA, CDR2 FQGTGA, per germline. This chain's CDR3 is CASSLELAGGHEQFF. CDR3 sequence (DNA): TGTGCCAGCAGCTTGGAACTAGCGGGGGGGCATGAGCAGTTCTTC. Looking up the rest from reference TRBV7-3 and TRBJ2-1 gives the full variable domain: GAGVSQTPSNKVTEKGKYVELRCDPISGHTALYWYRQSLGQGPEFLIYFQGTGAADDSGLPNDRFFAVRPEGSVSTLKIQRTERGDSAVYLCASSLELAGGHEQFFGPGTRLTVL.

This clonotype was counted at least ten times. The J gene is TRBJ2-3, the V gene TRBV28; no firm D call. CDR3 size: 15 residues. V was trimmed by 3 bases and J by 0 bases, leaving 10 bases between them. The germline V gene has CDR1 MDHEN and CDR2 SYDVKM. CDR3 protein: CASSFGVESTDTQYF. Written as DNA, the CDR3 is TGTGCCAGCAGTTTTGGGGTGGAAAGCACAGATACGCAGTATTTT.

This clonotype has just a few counts. This chain joins TRBV7-3 and TRBJ2-5; the match to TRBD1 covers 10 bases. J gave up 1 base and V 4 bases, and 6 bases lay outside the gene matches. Germline loops: CDR1 SGHTA, CDR2 FQGTGA. CDR3 size: 16 residues. This CDR3 is CASSSGQGGLQETQYF. CDR3 nucleotide sequence: TGTGCCAGCAGCTCTGGACAGGGGGGCCTCCAAGAGACCCAGTACTTC.

This clonotype occurred a few times. The CDR3 protein is CSVRSLGRETQYF. The CDR3 DNA reads TGCAGCGTTCGCTCGTTGGGGAGAGAGACCCAGTACTTC. The V and J genes are TRBV29-1 and TRBJ2-5, with a weak D call TRBD2 (5 bases). V was trimmed by 5 bases and J by 4 bases, leaving 14 bases between them. The CDR3 is made up of 13 amino acids. Germline V CDR1 and CDR2: SQVTM, ANQGSEA.

This clonotype was found many times. The chain joins TRBV15 to TRBJ2-1; 11 bases agree with TRBD2. Germline V lookup: CDR1 LNHNV, CDR2 YYDKDF (reference sequence). V dropped 3 bases and J dropped 6; count of bases not matched to a gene: 7. CDR3 size: 16 residues. CDR3: CATSRALSGGANEQFF. The CDR3 DNA reads as TGTGCCACCAGCAGGGCGCTTAGCGGGGGGGCCAATGAGCAGTTCTTC.

This clonotype came up a few times. This chain connects TRBV18 to TRBJ2-7; a possible D gene is TRBD1 (6 bases). This CDR3 is built from 14 residues. CDR1 and CDR2 (germline): KGHSH, LQKENI. V shed 4 bases and J shed 0 bases, with 10 bases lying between them. The CDR3: CASSQQGYSYEQYF. Here the CDR3 DNA reads TGTGCCAGCTCACAACAGGGATACTCCTACGAGCAGTACTTC.

There are a few counts of this clonotype. The chain is built from TRBV10-3 and TRBJ1-2; D is ambiguous. The CDR3 contains 13 residues. The V gene lost 11 bases and the J gene lost 7 bases, with 20 bases spanning the gap. From germline, CDR1 is ENHRY and CDR2 SYGVKD. CDR3 in amino acids: CASAPSGGSGYTF. The CDR3 coding sequence is TGTGCCTCCGCGCCGAGCGGCGGATCTGGCTACACCTTC.

This clonotype was seen at least ten times. The chain recombines TRBV2 with TRBJ1-2; a weak D match, TRBD1 (5 bases). Germline-derived CDR1 and CDR2 are SNHLY and FYNNEI. V lost 4 bases and J 8 bases, leaving 20 bases between the germline ends. The CDR3 is made up of 15 amino acids. Here the CDR3 reads CASSGDQGEALGYTF. In DNA form, the CDR3 reads TGTGCCAGCAGTGGAGATCAGGGTGAAGCGCTCGGCTACACCTTC.

This clonotype was seen many times. J is TRBJ1-2 and V is TRBV15, with D possibly being TRBD1 (5 bases). The germline gives CDR1 LNHNV, CDR2 YYDKDF (reference sequence). This CDR3 region has 15 residues. Deletions cut 0 bases from V and 0 bases from J, with 8 bases between. The CDR3 loop reads CATSREGEPNYGYTF. The CDR3 nucleotides are TGTGCCACCAGCAGAGAGGGGGAACCTAACTATGGCTACACCTTC.